Listed below are T cell receptor beta chains from one sample, sequenced in a study of early T cells in non-severe SARS-CoV-2 infection. TCRdb re-derived calls from the 5' RACE reads in MiXCR, one entry per CDR3 protein. The sample lists about 64,000 distinct CDR3 sequences, 11% occurring once. The sample was whole blood, taken at baseline. Receptors were obtained from an adult who was a healthcare worker with PCR-confirmed SARS-CoV-2 infection or an uninfected control (not recorded which). CDR3s leave out the opening cysteine and the closing phenylalanine or tryptophan. D genes are given only for firm matches. The listing skips clone size in some rows; elsewhere it reads once, few, many or a size class.

13	-	-	TRBV5-6	ASSLGTIPSDTQY
10	-	-	TRBV19	ASIGNTGELF
13	few	TRBD1	TRBV6-6	ASRQTGAGANVLT
13	few	-	TRBV9	ASSASIQGSYEQY
15	many	TRBD1	TRBV18	ASSPLGPTGRYNEQF
12	few	TRBD1	TRBV6-2/TRBV6-3	ASGGQGYHQPQH
12	-	-	TRBV10-1	ASSEDGGRNTQY
12	few	-	TRBV4-2	ASSQVQGGDEQY
14	many	-	TRBV5-6	ASSLVGDSAKNIQY
13	few	-	TRBV7-6	ASSLNAGTYNEQF
12	few	-	TRBV11-2	ASSLYSGNNEQF
16	-	TRBD2	TRBV7-6	ASSLGLAGALGLETQY
18	few	-	TRBV6-5	ASSYSDQWGFENSYNEQF
12	medium-sized	-	TRBV12-3/TRBV12-4	ASSLGRSNQPQH
11	many	-	TRBV19	ASSAARFGEQY
12	many	-	TRBV20-1	SARWTGTTDTQY
10	many	-	TRBV7-9	ASSTHPYEQY
11	few	-	TRBV27	ASSYRVQETQY
10	few	TRBD1	TRBV29-1	STTDRGSEQY
11	many	-	TRBV11-2	ASSLPPSDTQY
9	-	-	TRBV7-6	ASSSGATQY
12	few	-	TRBV12-3/TRBV12-4	ASSFSRATDTQY
11	-	-	TRBV5-1	ASSIDSSYEQY
12	few	-	TRBV3-1	ASTPGRGRNEQF
12	many	TRBD1	TRBV5-1	ASSLEDRGSVQY
10	-	-	TRBV29-1	SVGTQAETQY
14	-	TRBD1	TRBV2	ASRGRTGSLNTEAF
11	-	-	TRBV2	ASSDGVSYEQY
14	-	-	TRBV30	AWGWKTVSDNQPQH
11	-	-	TRBV11-3	ASSLFQGTEAF
14	many	TRBD1	TRBV7-8	ASSLRDRDYNYGYT
13	many	-	TRBV2	ASSGRQANTGELF
16	few	TRBD1	TRBV18	ASSPPKKTGANYNEQF
13	many	-	TRBV7-9	ASSLAGNWLDTQY
11	-	-	TRBV6-4	ASSEEGWTEAF
12	many	-	TRBV2	ASSEGHLKYEQY
15	few	-	TRBV5-5	ASSSVDLPGPKETQY
14	-	TRBD2	TRBV10-2	ASSENSGGPTDTQY
11	many	-	TRBV6-5	ASNEGGSDSYT
14	few	TRBD1	TRBV4-1	ASSPRTGSINQPQH
13	-	TRBD2	TRBV20-1	SASQRGGLVYEQY
14	-	-	TRBV7-6	ASSLDPGPSGNTIY
11	-	-	TRBV20-1	SARVLRSYGYT
14	-	-	TRBV18	ASSLLWGGENTEAF
13	-	-	TRBV6-5	ASSLPRGDPSPLH
12	-	TRBD1	TRBV9	ASSKDRGTYEQY
14	-	TRBD2	TRBV11-2	ASSLGTSGVQETQY
11	-	-	TRBV30	ACLTDSNTEAF
12	-	-	TRBV11-1	ASSPKDSSYEQY
12	few	-	TRBV11-2	ASSFYGGEETQY
12	-	-	TRBV5-1	ASSTDGVNTEAF
13	few	TRBD2	TRBV7-9	ASSLNLADPYEQY
12	-	-	TRBV7-2	ASSPGLFAGTQY